These 29 T cell receptor beta chains came from one sample sequenced in a study of blood T cell repertoires in COVID-19 (dated by TCRdb to 2018 to 2020). The protocol used for the library was the immunoSEQ multiplex PCR assay. Entries here come from immuneACCESS through TCRdb and include only in-frame sequences with V and J called. Some clones fail to appear in such tables; in the studies checked, an unresolved V gene covers under half of the shortfall, and the cause of the remainder is unknown. The sample has some 110,000 clones on record, more than 70% of them singletons. Clones ranked in the top ten supply approximately 3.5% of the sample. The material sequenced was peripheral blood. The receptors come from a woman aged 80 or over with COVID-19, enrolled during active disease.

The chain is built from TRBV15 and TRBJ2-1, with 12 nucleotides matching TRBD2. The CDR3 spans 16 residues. Trimming at V came to 6 bases and at J to 7 bases, leaving 10 bases not matched to a gene. The germline CDR1 and CDR2 sequences are LNHNV and YYDKDF (reference sequence). The DNA for the CDR3 is TGTGCCACCAGGAATTCGGGACTAGCGGGTTTTAATGAGCAGTTCTTC. Protein: CATRNSGLAGFNEQFF.

The V call is TRBV25-1, the J call TRBJ2-7, with no clear D. Deletions cut 5 bases from V and 1 base from J, with 12 bases between. This CDR3 is 14 amino acids long. Germline CDR1 reads MGHDK; CDR2 reads SYGVNS. The CDR3 protein is CASSPLERSYEQYF. The CDR3 nucleotides read TGTGCCAGCAGTCCACTCGAGAGATCCTACGAGCAGTACTTC.

The chain uses TRBV15 and TRBJ2-1; TRBD2 matches at 12 bases. The V and J ends lost 6 bases and 0 bases, in that order; junction bases with no gene match: 9. The germline gives CDR1 LNHNV, CDR2 YYDKDF (reference sequence). The CDR3 length is 18 residues. CDR3 in DNA: TGTGCCACCAGTCCGGGACTAGCGGGTTTGAGCTCCTACAATGAGCAGTTCTTC. Its translation: CATSPGLAGLSSYNEQFF.

This chain joins TRBV28 and TRBJ2-7, with D possibly matching TRBD2 (6 bases). The CDR3 is 12 amino acids. V dropped 8 bases and J dropped 0 bases, with 8 bases sitting between them. The V gene's germline CDR1 is MDHEN and CDR2 SYDVKM. For the CDR3, the DNA is TGTGCCAGCGGGAGGAGCTCCTACGAGCAGTACTTC. It encodes CASGRSSYEQYF.

This clone has a single count. The J gene is TRBJ2-7, the V gene TRBV7-8, with D possibly matching TRBD2 (6 bases). The CDR3 spans 15 residues. Trimming removed 5 bases from V and 1 base from J, with 15 bases in between. CDR1 and CDR2 from the germline V gene are SGHVS and FQNEAQ. The CDR3: CASSPRRDPSYEQYF. The CDR3 DNA follows: TGTGCCAGCAGCCCGAGGAGGGACCCTTCCTACGAGCAGTACTTC.

The V and J genes are TRBV5-1 and TRBJ2-5, with a possible D match to TRBD1 (5 bases). This CDR3 spans 13 amino acids. Germline V gene lookup returns CDR1 SGHRS and CDR2 YFSETQ. Trimming removed 4 bases at V and 5 bases at J, with 12 bases between. Here the CDR3 DNA reads TGCGCCAGCAGCACCCGGCCAGGGGAGACCCAGTACTTC. Translation: CASSTRPGETQYF.

In its sample, this clone was seen a few times. V gene TRBV7-2 combines with J gene TRBJ1-1; TRBD1 might be the D (6 bases). Looked up from germline, CDR1 is SGHTA and CDR2 is FQGNSA. The germline V and J ends were trimmed by 1 base and 8 bases, with 11 bases remaining between them. The CDR3 totals 13 residues. The chain's CDR3 is CASSLGFQGEAFF. DNA of the CDR3: TGTGCCAGCAGCTTAGGATTCCAGGGGGAAGCTTTCTTT. The entire variable domain, with the rest obtained from reference TRBV7-2 and TRBJ1-1, is as follows: GAGVSQSPSNKVTEKGKDVELRCDPISGHTALYWYRQSLGQGLEFLIYFQGNSAPDKSGLPSDRFSAERTGGSVSTLTIQRTQQEDSAVYLCASSLGFQGEAFFGQGTRLTVV.

This clone came up a few times. The chain employs TRBV18 and TRBJ1-1; the match to TRBD1 covers 8 bases. Trimming took 1 base from V and 0 from J; bases not matched to a gene: 7. This CDR3 region has 17 residues. Germline V gene lookup returns CDR1 KGHSH and CDR2 LQKENI. Here the CDR3 DNA reads TGTGCCAGCTCACCACTAAGAGACAGGGGCATGAACACTGAAGCTTTCTTT. Protein: CASSPLRDRGMNTEAFF.

This clone was found once. The chain recombines TRBV14 with TRBJ2-1; TRBD2 agrees at 10 bases. This CDR3 has 15 amino acids. Per germline, CDR1 SGHDN and CDR2 FVKESK. The junction had 5 bases not matched to a gene; V was cut back by 5 bases and J by 4 bases. The CDR3 nucleotides read TGTGCCAGCAGCTCCTGGACTAGCGGTTACAATGAGCAGTTCTTC. This gives the protein CASSSWTSGYNEQFF.

The chain is built from TRBV28 and TRBJ2-3; D gene uncertain. The CDR3 covers 12 residues. The germline gives CDR1 MDHEN, CDR2 SYDVKM. V was trimmed by 1 base and J by 7 bases, leaving 6 bases between them. Here the CDR3 reads CASSLSQNTQYF. The CDR3, as DNA: TGTGCCAGCAGTTTATCACAGAATACGCAGTATTTT.

V gene TRBV19 combines with J gene TRBJ2-1; TRBD2 matches at 9 bases. The germline V gene encodes CDR1 LNHDA and CDR2 SQIVND (reference sequence). V shed 9 bases and J 9 bases; nucleotides not matched to a gene: 9. The CDR3 contains 13 residues. The CDR3: CASASGNLGEQFF. The CDR3 coding sequence is TGTGCCAGCGCTAGCGGGAACTTGGGTGAGCAGTTCTTC.

This chain uses TRBV28 with TRBJ1-2, with 9 bases lining up with TRBD1. The V gene end was trimmed by 3 bases and the J gene end by 5 bases; junction bases not matched to a gene: 4. The CDR3 has 14 amino acids. Germline V gene data show CDR1 as MDHEN and CDR2 as SYDVKM. The CDR3 reads CASSLGGQGYGYTF. The CDR3 DNA reads TGTGCCAGCAGTTTGGGAGGACAGGGGTATGGCTACACCTTC.

The genes are TRBV11-3 and TRBJ2-1, with 11 bases that match TRBD2. The CDR3 runs to 14 residues. V lost 5 bases and J lost 9; bases outside the gene matches: 6. Germline-derived CDR1 and CDR2 are SGHNT and YENEEA. The CDR3 loop reads CASSRTSGSAEQFF. The CDR3 DNA is TGTGCCAGCAGCAGGACTAGCGGGTCTGCTGAGCAGTTCTTC.

The rearrangement uses TRBV15 and TRBJ1-2, with 11 bases fitting TRBD1. The V gene's germline CDR1 is LNHNV and CDR2 YYDKDF (reference sequence). The CDR3 runs 15 residues. The junction had 1 base not matched to a gene; V was cut back by 0 bases and J by 4 bases. CDR3 in amino acids: CATSREGTGGYGYTF. The CDR3 nucleotides read TGTGCCACCAGCAGAGAAGGGACAGGGGGCTATGGCTACACCTTC.

The genes are TRBV2 and TRBJ2-3; 14 bases are shared with TRBD2. CDR1 is SNHLY, CDR2 FYNNEI, per germline. V was pared by 6 bases and J by 5 bases, with 7 bases of the junction left unmatched. The CDR3 totals 16 residues. CDR3 residues: CASSSGTSGRRDTQYF. As DNA, the CDR3 is TGTGCCAGCAGCTCCGGGACTAGCGGGAGAAGAGATACGCAGTATTTT.

The genes are TRBV6-6 and TRBJ2-7; weak D call: TRBD1 (6 bases). With 5 bases removed from V and 2 bases from J, the gap between germline ends came to 13 bases. Germline values: CDR1 MNHNY, CDR2 SVGAGI (reference sequence). CDR3 size: 14 residues. The CDR3 loop reads CASSTTGSPYEQYF. The CDR3 DNA follows: TGTGCCAGCAGTACTACAGGGAGCCCCTACGAGCAGTACTTC.

The chain joins TRBV3-1 (or the pseudogene TRBV3-2) to TRBJ2-4; 14 nucleotides line up with TRBD2. V trimming: 4 bases; J trimming: 7 bases; junction bases outside the gene matches: 9. Germline CDR1 is LGHDT and CDR2 is YNNKEL (reference sequence). CDR3 size: 17 residues. CDR3 nucleotide sequence: TGTGCCAGCAGCCGCGGGACTAGCGGGAGAGCGGGGAACATTCAGTACTTC. It specifies CASSRGTSGRAGNIQYF.

This chain connects TRBV11-3 to TRBJ1-2; D unresolved. V gave up 5 bases and J gave up 4 bases, with 11 bases separating them. Germline V gives CDR1 SGHNT, CDR2 YENEEA. The length of the CDR3 is 13 residues. The CDR3, as DNA: TGTGCCAGCAGCGTCCGGGAGGCCTATGGCTACACCTTC. Translating it yields CASSVREAYGYTF.

The chain carries TRBV28 and TRBJ1-2, with 9 bases fitting TRBD1. V was clipped by 5 bases and J by 11 bases; unmatched bases: 15. Per germline, CDR1 MDHEN and CDR2 SYDVKM. The CDR3 totals 15 residues. Written as DNA, the CDR3 is TGTGCCAGCAGTCCAAGTCCGCTCACTGGACAGGGGTACACCTTC. Translation: CASSPSPLTGQGYTF.

The chain combines TRBV6-2 or TRBV6-3 with TRBJ1-5; D is unresolved. With 6 bases removed from V and 5 bases from J, the gap between germline ends came to 11 bases. The CDR3 has 13 amino acids. Germline assignment: CDR1 MNHEY and CDR2 SVGEGT. Written as DNA, the CDR3 is TGTGCCAGCAGCTGGGAGTTGGATCAGCCCCAGCATTTT. Its protein is CASSWELDQPQHF.

The rearrangement links TRBV7-9 to TRBJ1-2, with a tentative D call TRBD1 (6 bases). This CDR3 has 13 amino acids. Germline values: CDR1 SEHNR, CDR2 FQNEAQ (reference sequence). V was cut by 5 bases and J by 7 bases, with 14 bases left in between. The CDR3: CASSRDDRSGYTF. The CDR3 DNA is TGTGCCAGCAGCCGCGATGACAGGTCTGGCTACACCTTC.

This clone has only a few counts. Other DNA sequences in the sample encode the same CDR3. The rearrangement joins TRBV14 to TRBJ2-7, with no clear D. The V gene's germline CDR1 is SGHDN and CDR2 FVKESK. With 2 bases removed from V and 4 bases from J, the gap between germline ends came to 3 bases. CDR3 length: 11 amino acids. Here the CDR3 DNA reads TGTGCCAGCAGCCAATCTTACGAGCAGTACTTC. It translates to CASSQSYEQYF. The variable domain in full, with the rest retrieved from reference TRBV14 and TRBJ2-7, is EAGVTQFPSHSVIEKGQTVTLRCDPISGHDNLYWYRRVMGKEIKFLLHFVKESKQDESGMPNNRFLAERTGGTYSTLKVQPAELEDSGVYFCASSQSYEQYFGPGTRLTVT.

This chain links TRBV11-2 with TRBJ2-7; TRBD2 aligns across 7 bases. This CDR3 is built from 14 residues. Germline CDR1 reads SGHAT; CDR2 reads FQNNGV. V lost 5 bases, J lost 7 bases, and 11 bases stayed unmatched. In DNA form, the CDR3 reads TGTGCCAGCAGCCCCAGCGGGAATAGACGAGAGCAGTACTTC. It is translated as CASSPSGNRREQYF. The variable domain in full, with the rest retrieved from reference TRBV11-2 and TRBJ2-7, is EAGVAQSPRYKIIEKRQSVAFWCNPISGHATLYWYQQILGQGPKLLIQFQNNGVVDDSQLPKDRFSAERLKGVDSTLKIQPAKLEDSAVYLCASSPSGNRREQYFGPGTRLTVT.

The gene calls are TRBV28 and TRBJ2-1, with TRBD2 matching over 11 bases. Trimming removed 5 bases from V and 15 bases from J; junction bases left unmatched: 15. Germline CDR1 and CDR2: MDHEN and SYDVKM. CDR3 length equals 15 residues. CDR3 nucleotide sequence: TGTGCCAGCAGTCCTTCAACACTTAGCGGGAGGGAACGGTTCTTC. Translated: CASSPSTLSGRERFF.

The J gene is TRBJ2-7, the V gene TRBV6-5, with TRBD1 matching 8 bases. Unmatched junction bases numbered 4, after V lost 6 bases and J lost 3 bases. Germline loops: CDR1 MNHEY, CDR2 SVGAGI. CDR3 size: 13 residues. As DNA, the CDR3 is TGTGCCAGCAGAGGACAGGGTTTCTACGAGCAGTACTTC. Residues: CASRGQGFYEQYF.

V is TRBV29-1 and J is TRBJ2-2; 8 nucleotides align to TRBD2. The germline V gene has CDR1 SQVTM and CDR2 ANQGSEA. With V trimmed by 6 bases and J by 4 bases, 7 bases remained unmatched. The CDR3 sequence is 14 residues long. The CDR3 loop reads CSVATSGGTGELFF. CDR3 nucleotide sequence: TGCAGCGTCGCCACTAGCGGAGGCACCGGGGAGCTGTTTTTT.

The gene calls are TRBV7-2 and TRBJ2-5; possible D gene TRBD1, 5 bases. V was pared by 5 bases and J by 5 bases, with 12 bases between. The germline V gene has CDR1 SGHTA and CDR2 FQGNSA. This CDR3 comprises 13 residues. The CDR3 bases are TGTGCCAGCAGCCCCCTGTGGGGCGAGACCCAGTACTTC. It codes for CASSPLWGETQYF.

The rearrangement joins TRBV9 to TRBJ2-7, with TRBD2 as a possible D gene (6 bases). This CDR3 has 14 residues. CDR1 is SGDLS and CDR2 is YYNGEE in the germline V gene. V dropped 2 bases and J dropped 4 bases, with 13 bases sitting between them. The CDR3 DNA follows: TGTGCCAGCAGCGTCGGGGACTCGGAATACGAGCAGTACTTC. As protein: CASSVGDSEYEQYF.

The rearrangement joins TRBV4-2 to TRBJ1-2, with TRBD1 matching over 7 bases. The V gene's germline CDR1 is LGHNA and CDR2 YNFKEQ. V trimming: 8 bases; J trimming: 6 bases; junction bases outside the gene matches: 9. The CDR3 runs to 13 residues. The CDR3 DNA sequence: TGTGCCAGCGGAGCATCAGGGGGGCATGGCTACACCTTC. It encodes CASGASGGHGYTF.